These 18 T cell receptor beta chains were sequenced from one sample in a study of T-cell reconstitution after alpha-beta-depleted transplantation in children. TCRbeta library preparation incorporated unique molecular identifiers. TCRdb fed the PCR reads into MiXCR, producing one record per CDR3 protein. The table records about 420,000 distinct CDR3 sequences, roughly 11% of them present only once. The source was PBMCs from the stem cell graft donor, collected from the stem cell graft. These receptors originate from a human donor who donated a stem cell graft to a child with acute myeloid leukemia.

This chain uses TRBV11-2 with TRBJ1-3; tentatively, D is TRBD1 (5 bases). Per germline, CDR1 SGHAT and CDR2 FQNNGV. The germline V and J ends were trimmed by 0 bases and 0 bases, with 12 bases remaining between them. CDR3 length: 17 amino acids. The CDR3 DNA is TGTGCCAGCAGCTTAGACATACAGGCGAGCTCTGGAAACACCATATATTTT. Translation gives CASSLDIQASSGNTIYF.

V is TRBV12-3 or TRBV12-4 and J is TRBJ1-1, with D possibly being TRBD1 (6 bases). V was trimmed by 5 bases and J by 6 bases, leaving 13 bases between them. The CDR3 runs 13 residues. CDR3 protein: CASSQGFGSEAFF. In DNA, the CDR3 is TGTGCCAGCAGTCAGGGGTTCGGGTCTGAAGCTTTCTTT.

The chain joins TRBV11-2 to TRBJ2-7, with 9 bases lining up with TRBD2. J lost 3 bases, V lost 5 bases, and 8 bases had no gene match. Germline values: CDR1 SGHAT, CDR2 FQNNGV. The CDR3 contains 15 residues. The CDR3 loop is CASSRGAGGVYEQYF. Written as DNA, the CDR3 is TGTGCCAGCAGCCGAGGAGCGGGAGGCGTCTACGAGCAGTACTTC.

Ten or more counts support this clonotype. CDR3 in DNA: TGTGCCAGCAGCCTGTCCCGTAATAACGAGCAGTACTTC. Translating it yields CASSLSRNNEQYF. This chain connects TRBV7-9 to TRBJ2-7; no clear D gene. V was shortened by 5 bases and J by 5 bases, with 13 bases between the two germline ends. Germline CDR1 and CDR2: SEHNR and FQNEAQ (reference sequence). CDR3 length equals 13 residues.

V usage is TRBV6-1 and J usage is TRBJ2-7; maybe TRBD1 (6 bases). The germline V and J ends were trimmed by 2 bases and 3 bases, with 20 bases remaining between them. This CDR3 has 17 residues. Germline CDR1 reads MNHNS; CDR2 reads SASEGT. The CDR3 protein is CASSERTVSYLGYEQYV. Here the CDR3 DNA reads TGTGCCAGCAGTGAAAGGACAGTTTCCTATCTCGGCTACGAGCAGTACGTC.

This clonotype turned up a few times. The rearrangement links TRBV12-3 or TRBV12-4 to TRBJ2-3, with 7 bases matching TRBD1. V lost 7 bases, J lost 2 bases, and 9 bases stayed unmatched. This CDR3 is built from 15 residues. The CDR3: CASILYRGYTDTQYF. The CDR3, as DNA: TGTGCCAGCATTCTATACAGGGGATACACAGATACGCAGTATTTT.

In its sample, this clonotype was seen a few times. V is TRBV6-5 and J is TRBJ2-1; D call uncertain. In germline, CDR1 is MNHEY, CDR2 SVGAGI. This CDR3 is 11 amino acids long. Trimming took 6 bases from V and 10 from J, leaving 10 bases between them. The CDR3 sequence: CASRTPGEQFF. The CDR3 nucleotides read TGTGCCAGCAGGACTCCGGGCGAGCAGTTCTTC.

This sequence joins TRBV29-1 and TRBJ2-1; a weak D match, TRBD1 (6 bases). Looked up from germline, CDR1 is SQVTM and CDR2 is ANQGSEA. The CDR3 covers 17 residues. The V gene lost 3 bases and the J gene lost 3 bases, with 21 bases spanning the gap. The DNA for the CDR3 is TGCAGCGTTGACCCTGGGACGTCGGGACATCACTACAATGAGCAGTTCTTC. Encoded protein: CSVDPGTSGHHYNEQFF.

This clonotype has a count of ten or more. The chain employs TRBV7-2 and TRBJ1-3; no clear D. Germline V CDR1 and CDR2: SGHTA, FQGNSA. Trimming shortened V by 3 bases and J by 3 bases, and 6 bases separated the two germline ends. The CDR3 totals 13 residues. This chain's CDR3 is CASSFSFGNTIYF. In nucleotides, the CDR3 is TGTGCCAGCAGCTTCTCTTTTGGAAACACCATATATTTT.

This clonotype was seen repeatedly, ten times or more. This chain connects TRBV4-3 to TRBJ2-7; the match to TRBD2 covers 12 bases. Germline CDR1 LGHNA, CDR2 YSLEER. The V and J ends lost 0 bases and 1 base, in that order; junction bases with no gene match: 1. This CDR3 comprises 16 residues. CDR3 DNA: TGCGCCAGCAGCCAAGATCTAGCGGGAGGGTCCTACGAGCAGTACTTC. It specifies CASSQDLAGGSYEQYF.

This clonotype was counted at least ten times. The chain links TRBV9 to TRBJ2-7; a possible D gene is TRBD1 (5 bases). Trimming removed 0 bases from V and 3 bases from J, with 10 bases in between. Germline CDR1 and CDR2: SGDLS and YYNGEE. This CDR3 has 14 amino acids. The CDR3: CASSVATASYEQYF. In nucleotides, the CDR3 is TGTGCCAGCAGCGTAGCGACAGCGAGCTACGAGCAGTACTTC.

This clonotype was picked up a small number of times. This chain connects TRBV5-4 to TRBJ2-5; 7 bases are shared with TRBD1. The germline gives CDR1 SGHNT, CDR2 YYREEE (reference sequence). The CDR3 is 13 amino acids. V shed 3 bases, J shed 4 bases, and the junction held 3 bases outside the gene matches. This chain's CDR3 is CASSSRGTETQYF. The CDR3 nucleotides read TGTGCCAGCAGCTCCAGGGGGACAGAGACCCAGTACTTC.

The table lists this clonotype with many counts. CDR3 in amino acids: CASSATKQQGAGNTIYF. As DNA, the CDR3 is TGTGCCAGCAGCGCCACGAAACAACAGGGGGCTGGAAACACCATATATTTT. The chain is built from TRBV7-9 and TRBJ1-3; 8 positions agree with TRBD1. The V gene's germline CDR1 is SEHNR and CDR2 FQNEAQ (reference sequence). V shed 5 bases, J shed 2 bases, and the junction held 11 bases outside the gene matches. This CDR3 has 17 residues. The entire variable domain, with the rest obtained from reference TRBV7-9 and TRBJ1-3, is as follows: DTGVSQNPRHKITKRGQNVTFRCDPISEHNRLYWYRQTLGQGPEFLTYFQNEAQLEKSRLLSDRFSAERPKGSFSTLEIQRTEQGDSAMYLCASSATKQQGAGNTIYFGEGSWLTVV.

This CDR3 reads CASSLDPAGGTNTGELFF. In DNA, the CDR3 is TGCGCCAGCAGCTTGGACCCAGCGGGGGGAACGAACACCGGGGAGCTGTTTTTT. This chain joins TRBV5-1 and TRBJ2-2; 9 bases are a match to TRBD2. This CDR3 has 18 amino acids. Trimming took 0 bases from V and 0 from J; bases not matched to a gene: 6. Looked up from germline, CDR1 is SGHRS and CDR2 is YFSETQ.

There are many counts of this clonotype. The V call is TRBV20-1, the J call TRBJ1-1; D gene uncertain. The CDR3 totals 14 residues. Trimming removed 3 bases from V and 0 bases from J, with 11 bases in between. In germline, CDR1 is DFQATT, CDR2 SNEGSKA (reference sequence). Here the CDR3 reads CSARRQPMNTEAFF. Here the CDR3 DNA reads TGCAGTGCTAGGAGGCAGCCTATGAACACTGAAGCTTTCTTT.

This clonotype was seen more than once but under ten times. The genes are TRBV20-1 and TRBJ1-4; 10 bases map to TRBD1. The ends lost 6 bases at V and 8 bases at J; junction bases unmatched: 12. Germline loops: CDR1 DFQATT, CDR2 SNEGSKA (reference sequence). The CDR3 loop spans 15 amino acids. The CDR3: CSAAPGQGSWEKLFF. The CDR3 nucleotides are TGCAGTGCCGCGCCGGGACAGGGGTCTTGGGAAAAACTGTTTTTT.

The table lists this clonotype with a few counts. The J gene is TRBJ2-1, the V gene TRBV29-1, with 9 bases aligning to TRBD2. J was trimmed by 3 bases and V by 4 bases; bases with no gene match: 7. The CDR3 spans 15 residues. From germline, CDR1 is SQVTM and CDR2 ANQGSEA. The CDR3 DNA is TGCAGCGTTGTTATTAGCGGGAGAGGCTACAATGAGCAGTTCTTC. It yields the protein CSVVISGRGYNEQFF.

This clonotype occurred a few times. The CDR3 nucleotides are TGTGCCAGCAGTGCCCTTTTGGACGCGAAGGGCCAAGAGACCCAGTACTTC. As protein: CASSALLDAKGQETQYF. The chain recombines TRBV6-1 with TRBJ2-5; D uncertain. Germline CDR1 and CDR2: MNHNS and SASEGT. This CDR3 region has 17 residues. Trimming stripped 4 bases from V and 1 base from J, with 19 bases between.